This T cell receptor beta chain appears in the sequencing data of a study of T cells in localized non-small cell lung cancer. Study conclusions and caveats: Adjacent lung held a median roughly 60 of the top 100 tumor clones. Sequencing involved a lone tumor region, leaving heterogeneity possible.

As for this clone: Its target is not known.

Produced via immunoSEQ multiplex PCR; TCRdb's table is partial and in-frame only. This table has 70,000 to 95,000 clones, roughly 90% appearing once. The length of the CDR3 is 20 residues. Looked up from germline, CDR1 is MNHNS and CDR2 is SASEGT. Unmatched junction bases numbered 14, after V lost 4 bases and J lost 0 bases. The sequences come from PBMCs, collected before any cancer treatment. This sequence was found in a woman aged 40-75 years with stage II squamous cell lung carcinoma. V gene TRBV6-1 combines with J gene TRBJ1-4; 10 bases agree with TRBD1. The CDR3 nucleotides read TGTGCCAGCAGTGCGCCGAGGGACAGGGGTGGAGGTGCAACTAATGAAAAACTGTTTTTT. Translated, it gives CASSAPRDRGGGATNEKLFF.